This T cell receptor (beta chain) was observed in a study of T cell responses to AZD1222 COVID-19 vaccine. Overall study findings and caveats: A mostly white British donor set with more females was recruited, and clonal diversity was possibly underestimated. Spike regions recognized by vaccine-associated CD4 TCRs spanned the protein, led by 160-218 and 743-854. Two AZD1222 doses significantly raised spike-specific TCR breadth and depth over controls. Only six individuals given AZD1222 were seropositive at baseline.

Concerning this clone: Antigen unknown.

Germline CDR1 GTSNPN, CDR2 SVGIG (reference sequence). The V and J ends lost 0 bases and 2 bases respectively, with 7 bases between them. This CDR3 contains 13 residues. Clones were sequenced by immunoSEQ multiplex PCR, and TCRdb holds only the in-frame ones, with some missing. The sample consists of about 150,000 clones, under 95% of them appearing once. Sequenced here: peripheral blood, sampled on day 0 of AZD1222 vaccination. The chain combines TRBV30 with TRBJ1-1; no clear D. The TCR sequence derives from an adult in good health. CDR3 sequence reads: CAWSVRPNTEAFF. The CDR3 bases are TGTGCCTGGAGTGTACGTCCTAACACTGAAGCTTTCTTT.